Below, 12 T cell receptor beta chains from the same sample are listed, as sequenced in a study of Ad26.COV2.S vaccination and SARS-CoV-2 variants. Treatment in this sample: 19 received Ad26.COV2.S at low or high dose, single or two shots; about 5 received placebo; per-sample allocation not given. Sampling happened 63 days after the first vaccine or placebo injection. Assay: immunoSEQ multiplex PCR; the TCRdb copy retains only in-frame clones and omits some. The table lists 400,000 to 450,000 clones, around 92% of them singletons. The material was peripheral blood, obtained in a trial of Ad26.COV2.S vaccine versus placebo. These receptors came from a person between 18 and 60 years old who received the Ad26.COV2.S COVID-19 vaccine or a placebo.

The gene calls are TRBV10-3 and TRBJ2-7; D remains ambiguous. Trimming stripped 7 bases from V and 0 bases from J, with 10 bases between. From germline, CDR1 is ENHRY and CDR2 SYGVKD. The CDR3 is 13 residues long. The CDR3 reads CAINNILSYEQYF. CDR3 bases: TGTGCCATCAACAACATCCTCTCCTACGAGCAGTACTTC.

The chain recombines TRBV29-1 with TRBJ2-7, with TRBD2 identical over 7 bases. Germline CDR1 reads SQVTM; CDR2 reads ANQGSEA. V trimming: 8 bases; J trimming: 2 bases; junction bases outside the gene matches: 12. This CDR3 has 14 residues. The CDR3 loop reads CSIELADETYEQYF. The CDR3 bases are TGCAGCATCGAGCTAGCGGATGAAACCTACGAGCAGTACTTC.

The genes are TRBV4-3 and TRBJ2-2; unclear D gene. V lost 4 bases, J lost 2 bases, and 8 bases lay in between. Per the germline V gene, CDR1 is LGHNA and CDR2 is YSLEER. This CDR3 has 14 residues. CDR3 sequence reads: CASSLHTNTGELFF. The DNA of the CDR3 is TGCGCCAGCAGCCTCCACACCAACACCGGGGAGCTGTTTTTT.

A single count supports this clone. The chain recombines TRBV27 with TRBJ2-3; TRBD2 agrees at 12 bases. CDR3 size: 17 residues. Trimming removed 4 bases from V and 2 bases from J; junction bases left unmatched: 7. Germline V CDR1 and CDR2: MNHEY, SMNVEV (reference sequence). CDR3 sequence: CASSSRTSGANTDTQYF. The CDR3 DNA follows: TGTGCCAGCAGTTCCCGGACTAGCGGGGCCAACACAGATACGCAGTATTTT.

The V and J genes are TRBV28 and TRBJ1-6; D remains unclear. Germline assignment: CDR1 MDHEN and CDR2 SYDVKM. The CDR3 sequence is 14 residues long. The V gene lost 10 bases and the J gene lost 7 bases, with 17 bases spanning the gap. Here the CDR3 reads CATILRAVNSPLHF. DNA for the CDR3: TGTGCCACCATCCTTCGGGCTGTGAATTCACCCCTCCACTTT.

The V gene is TRBV28, the J gene TRBJ1-6; 7 positions agree with TRBD1. V lost 0 bases, J lost 9 bases, and 8 bases stayed unmatched. Per the germline V gene, CDR1 is MDHEN and CDR2 is SYDVKM. This CDR3 comprises 16 residues. As DNA, the CDR3 is TGTGCCAGCAGTTTATGGGGGGGGGACAGACGTTCACCCCTCCACTTT. This encodes CASSLWGGDRRSPLHF.

The chain joins TRBV5-6 to TRBJ1-2, with 9 bases identical to TRBD1. CDR3 length equals 16 residues. Germline V gene data show CDR1 as SGHDT and CDR2 as YYEEEE. J gave up 2 bases and V 3 bases, and 8 bases lay outside the gene matches. CDR3 coding DNA: TGTGCCAGCAGCTCCGACAGGGGGTGGTTGAACTATGGCTACACCTTC. Protein product: CASSSDRGWLNYGYTF.

This chain uses TRBV29-1 with TRBJ2-1; D may be TRBD2 (6 bases). V shed 4 bases and J shed 9 bases, with 19 bases lying between them. The V gene's germline CDR1 is SQVTM and CDR2 ANQGSEA. The CDR3 spans 14 residues. CDR3 in DNA: TGCAGCGTTGCGGACGGACTATTCTCGGGTGAGCAGTTCTTC. Translation: CSVADGLFSGEQFF.

This chain uses TRBV28 with TRBJ1-1; no reliable D call. Germline V CDR1 and CDR2: MDHEN, SYDVKM. The CDR3 is 14 residues long. Trimming stripped 7 bases from V and 10 bases from J, with 22 bases between. The CDR3 nucleotides are TGTGCCAGCACCCGAAATAGGGTATCCCCACCAGCTTTCTTT. This encodes CASTRNRVSPPAFF.

CDR3 sequence (DNA): TGCGCCAGCAGCCAAGGGGGTGGGACAGGCAACGAGCAGTACTTC. This translates into CASSQGGGTGNEQYF. V usage is TRBV4-1 and J usage is TRBJ2-7; TRBD1 matches 8 bases. The V gene's germline CDR1 is MGHRA and CDR2 YSYEKL. The CDR3 is 15 amino acids. V lost 1 base and J lost 5; bases outside the gene matches: 7.

With regard to this clone: Other nucleotide sequences from this sample produce the same CDR3. The gene calls are TRBV4-3 and TRBJ2-7; 8 bases are shared with TRBD1. CDR1 LGHNA and CDR2 YSLEER come from the germline V gene. The trim removed 1 base at V and 3 bases at J, leaving 2 bases unmatched. CDR3 size: 14 residues. The CDR3 protein is CASSQGDRGYEQYF. The CDR3 DNA is TGCGCCAGCAGCCAAGGCGACAGGGGCTACGAGCAGTACTTC.

This clone was found a few times. The chain joins TRBV7-2 to TRBJ1-2, with D possibly TRBD1 on 6 matching bases. The CDR3 runs to 13 residues. Between the trimmed V and J ends, which lost 5 bases and 2 bases, there was a span of 9 bases. Germline V gene data show CDR1 as SGHTA and CDR2 as FQGNSA. The CDR3 here is CASSGQTNYGYTF. Here the CDR3 DNA reads TGTGCCAGCAGCGGACAGACAAACTATGGCTACACCTTC.